This T cell receptor (beta chain) was captured in a study of cytomegalovirus exposure and HLA in healthy donors. Study-wide background: Around four fifths of around 400 genotyped donors fell in the Caucasian-associated ancestry cluster. The study, taken as a whole, reports: Under in vitro conditions, a few CMV-associated chains were confirmed as specific for CMV antigens. In a later analysis, at a false discovery rate of 0.05, about 17,000 TCR beta sequences matched HLA alleles.

Regarding this clone: Its antigen is as yet unknown.

PCR used 60 Vbeta primers and 13 Jbeta primers. In the original processing: About 11 million of the approximately 80 million unique TCR beta chains counted in a later analysis were shared. Using immunoSEQ multiplex PCR, the repertoire was profiled, and TCRdb retains in-frame clones only, with some absent. V and J calls and clone size come straight from that table; D and trimming were deduced from the DNA. The table shows around 110,000 clones, with roughly four fifths occurring only once. Sequencing was done on a sample of PBMCs. The TCR originated in a man aged 25 to 45 in good health and CMV-seropositive.

Here the CDR3 reads CASSLFGQGLNEQFF. For the CDR3, the DNA is TGCGCCAGCAGCTTGTTCGGACAGGGTCTCAATGAGCAGTTCTTC. The chain combines TRBV5-1 with TRBJ2-1; 8 positions agree with TRBD1. Germline assignment: CDR1 SGHRS and CDR2 YFSETQ. CDR3 length: 15 amino acids. Germline trimming cut 1 base from V and 6 bases from J; bases unmatched to any gene: 6. Combining the CDR3 with reference TRBV5-1 and TRBJ2-1 gives the whole variable domain KAGVTQTPRYLIKTRGQQVTLSCSPISGHRSVSWYQQTPGQGLQFLFEYFSETQRNKGNFPGRFSGRQFSNSRSEMNVSTLELGDSALYLCASSLFGQGLNEQFFGPGTRLTVL.